This TCR beta chain is drawn from a study of cytomegalovirus exposure and HLA in healthy donors (dated by TCRdb to between 2016 and 2019). About the full investigation: According to an earlier analysis of 450 to 650 of the donors, 200 million or so T cells yielded over 90 million unique TCR beta sequences and roughly 280 Gb of sequence data. An early release that covered around 590 HLA-typed donors contained about 290 gigabases of sequencing data and tens of millions of unique TCR sequences. Of the 398 genotyped donors, roughly 76% were placed in the genetic ancestry cluster associated with self-reported Caucasian donors. The study aimed to test whether cataloging public T cell receptors could reveal signatures of past pathogen exposure. The study used immunosequencing to profile the T cell repertoires of under 700 subjects and linked those repertoires to cytomegalovirus serostatus. A separate validation cohort of 90 to 150 different subjects was used in addition to the roughly 700-subject first cohort. To predict cytomegalovirus infection status, the study brought together high-throughput TCR immunosequencing, statistical association of individual TCRs with disease status, and machine learning. To study patterns of TCR occurrence, a later analysis re-analyzed previously published TCR beta repertoires from 666 donors and added high-resolution HLA genotyping. In the later analysis, no new phenotypic data were used to find candidate immune exposures; instead, reliance was placed on TCR beta sequences and their occurrence across donors. An earlier analysis of approximately 500 of the donors applied high-throughput TCR beta sequencing to assess whether each TCR beta V gene segment acted as functional or pseudogenic. Donor age, sex, ethnicity and CMV serostatus were compiled together with the repertoire data. A later genetic analysis used genome-wide SNP genotypes for about three fifths of the 666 donors, treating that subset as a discovery cohort. Every repertoire in the discovery cohort had been generated on one and the same sequencing platform. Class I and class II HLA loci were covered by the typing at four-digit resolution. Typing coverage differed by locus: A, B, C, DRB1 and DQB1 were typed in about 620-640 donors, DQA1 in 500 to 550, DPA1 in approximately 600, and DPB1 in around 490. Roughly 5 DR-DQ haplotypes were handled as single units for association and clustering, since linkage in the cohort was strong. On average, about 240,000 unique TCR beta nucleotide sequences were sequenced per donor among some 430 genotyped donors of the cohort, with about 17% of those sequences being non-productive.

The germline V gene encodes CDR1 SNHLY and CDR2 FYNNEI. The V and J ends are trimmed by 6 bases and 2 bases, leaving 10 bases between them. The CDR3, cysteine through phenylalanine, is 13 amino acids long. Kept here is only the CDR3 DNA, which spans 39 bases and is read in frame from base 1. The library was made by the immunoSEQ multiplex PCR assay. For the multiplex PCR, a mixture combining 60 forward primers for TCR Vbeta segments and 13 reverse primers for TCR Jbeta segments was used. Amplification of the CDR3 region of rearranged TCR beta genes was performed with a multiplex PCR assay on genomic DNA. On the Illumina HiSeq System, the amplified TCR beta libraries were sequenced as 87-base-pair reads. The study's processing was this. Across the 600 to 700 repertoires, a later analysis counted roughly 84 million unique TCR beta chains, roughly 11 million of which were shared by at least two donors. Raw reads were error-corrected and collapsed into unique sequences by a nearest-neighbor algorithm in which closely related sequences were merged to remove PCR and sequencing errors. V, D and J gene segments were assigned by aligning CDR3 sequences to IMGT reference sequences. For a sequence to be retained, a match of at least six nucleotides was required to both a V gene segment and a J gene segment. Rearrangements were called productive when the CDR3 lacked stop codons and stayed in frame with V and J; all others were non-productive. Following IMGT convention, CDR3 was defined as the stretch from the second conserved V-encoded cysteine up to the conserved J-encoded phenylalanine. The earlier analysis of approximately 590 of the donors excluded any sequence lacking an unambiguous match to a single V gene segment. An earlier analysis of a few hundred of the donors called V segments functional above 56.7% productive rearrangements and segregating when the between-donor standard deviation exceeded 5%. A statistical classification framework was built for diagnosing cytomegalovirus status from the catalog of TCR beta chain sequences. A later analysis assigned V and J genes by comparing TCR nucleotide sequences with IMGT/GENE-DB human TR gene sequences. Using the TCRdist pipeline, a later analysis assigned CDR3 sequences along with most-parsimonious VDJ recombination scenarios. In a later analysis, each TCR beta chain was defined by its CDR3 amino acid sequence together with its V-gene family, and reads without a unique V-gene family were excluded. In a later analysis, 450 to 600 highly shared, low-generation-probability nucleotide sequences were removed to address suspected cross-contamination and a sequencing artifact. In a later analysis, a clonal expansion index was calculated for each public chain from normalized within-repertoire ranks of inferred template counts. A later analysis computed generation probabilities with a VDJ recombination model fitted to out-of-frame rearrangements, and checked the results against IGoR. A later analysis scored TCR-TCR, TCR-HLA and TCR-CMV co-occurrence with hypergeometric tests, applying a repertoire-size bias correction to TCR pairs. In a later analysis, false discovery rates were estimated by permuting HLA or CMV assignments 20 times. In a later analysis, co-occurring TCRs were grouped with DBSCAN, and TCRdist sequence similarity was added when clustering was performed within HLA-allele-positive subsets. Co-occurrence clustering excluded repertoires with fewer than 30,000 or more than 120,000 public chains, plus five with anomalous nucleotide sharing. The clones in this table, taken by TCRdb from immuneACCESS, are in-frame only. Not every clone is retained; where verified, under half of the shortfall comes from an unresolved V gene, and the cause of the rest is unknown. From that table come the V and J calls and clone size; the DNA was used to work out D and trimming. This sample's table lists around 150,000 clones. The top ten clones comprise 1.3% of the sample.

What the authors observed across the whole study: A later genetic analysis reported fewer N-insertions in productive TCRs among donors in an Asian-associated ancestry cluster than the roughly 620-donor mean. According to the authors, the approach could potentially be generalized to other disease states and immunological phenotypes. Most TCR sequences were seen in very few donors, while some public TCRs were found in many individuals. HLA typing was unavailable for some donors at each locus, so association tests used only the typed subset. Cytomegalovirus status was reported to be diagnosed by the classifier with high specificity and sensitivity in both the original and validation cohorts. Correlated functional status among segregating V segments might reflect linkage disequilibrium, but an unknown experimental factor could not be ruled out. In an earlier analysis of more than 500 of the donors, most TCR beta V segments appeared in productive rearrangements about 87% or about 30% of the time, broadly matching IMGT annotations. According to a later analysis, TCR association rates differed among HLA loci, with DRB1 alleles showing the most associated TCRs and HLA-C alleles showing the fewest. In a later analysis, HLA-associated TCR beta chains showed more clonal expansion and lower generation probabilities than non-associated chains that were equally common. V-gene and J-gene trimming of TCR beta chains was associated with a missense DCLRE1C variant in a later genetic analysis, and the association was replicated in an independent cohort. The presence/absence analyses assumed that sequencing depth was roughly uniform across donors, and that assumption may not be true. A further reported finding was that TCR beta sequences accurately predicted the HLA-A and HLA-B alleles for most subjects in the first cohort. Several of the top co-occurrence clusters appeared to be linked to parvovirus B19, influenza, CMV and Epstein-Barr virus, according to a later analysis. Specific HLA alleles were associated with about 17,000 TCR beta sequences at a false discovery rate of 0.05 in a later analysis. For the cohort, immune exposure information was limited to CMV serostatus. When HLA alleles, especially DR and DQ, strongly co-occurred, TCR associations were difficult to assign to individual alleles. The study gave a list of about 150 TCR beta chains associated with cytomegalovirus. A cluster of highly shared sequence variants was judged likely to represent a technical artifact of the sequencing pipeline. In vitro tests confirmed that a few of the cytomegalovirus-associated TCR beta chains recognize cytomegalovirus antigens. In this cohort, only TCR beta chains were sequenced, and detectable features were limited by the absence of alpha or paired-chain data. Most CMV-associated TCR beta chains appeared to be HLA-restricted in a later analysis, and the HLA associations seemed to be driven largely by CMV exposure. Because counts were too low, about 15 rarely observed V segments, including chromosome 9 orphons, were left out of the earlier analysis of roughly 600 of the donors. The 87-base-pair reads could not distinguish some IMGT-functional V segments, including TRBV6-2 and TRBV6-3, so those segments were excluded.

The cohort was made up of roughly 670 healthy bone marrow donors. Cohort members were all nominally healthy when sampled, although unrecorded immune exposures were likely present. The donor tested CMV seronegative and was one of the 352 seronegative cohort members. A peripheral blood sample was collected from each donor, and TCR beta sequencing was performed on peripheral blood mononuclear cells. Genomic DNA extraction from the blood cell samples was performed with the Qiagen DNeasy Blood Extraction Kit. To note about this clone: This receptor's antigen is unknown. The sample contains more than one DNA sequence encoding this CDR3.

The clonotype originates from a woman in her sixties or seventies in good health and CMV-seronegative. Material: PBMCs. Rearrangement joined TRBV2 to TRBJ1-1; possibly the D gene is TRBD1, per 5 matching bases. CDR3 reads: CASRGQYNTEAFF. In nucleotide form, the sequence is TGTGCCAGCAGGGGGCAATATAACACTGAAGCTTTCTTT.